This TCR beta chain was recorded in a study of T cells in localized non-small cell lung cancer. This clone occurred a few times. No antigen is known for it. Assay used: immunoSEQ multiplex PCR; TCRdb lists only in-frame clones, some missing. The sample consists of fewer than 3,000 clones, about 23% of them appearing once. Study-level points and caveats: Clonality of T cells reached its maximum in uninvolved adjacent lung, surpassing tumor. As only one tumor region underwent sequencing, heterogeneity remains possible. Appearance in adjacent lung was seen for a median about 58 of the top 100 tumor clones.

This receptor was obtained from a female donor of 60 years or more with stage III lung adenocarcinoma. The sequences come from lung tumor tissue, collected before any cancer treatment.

The CDR3, as DNA: TGTGCCAGCAGATCTGGCGGACAGGGAGCAACTAATGAAAAACTGTTTTTT. It translates to CASRSGGQGATNEKLFF. The chain carries TRBV6-8 and TRBJ1-4; 8 bases map to TRBD1. V lost 6 bases to trimming and J lost 0 bases; unmatched junction nucleotides: 9. This CDR3 region has 17 residues. Per germline, CDR1 MNHGY and CDR2 SAAAGT.